This note documents a single T cell receptor (beta chain) sequence. This sample is drawn from a study of blood T cells in healthy people across ages. The CDR3 is 15 amino acids. CDR1 is SGHTA and CDR2 is FQGTGA in the germline V gene. The use of a sample-barcoded 5' primer and a J-beta primer mix characterized a second PCR of roughly 7 to 12 cycles. TCRdb reanalysed the 5' RACE reads using MiXCR and keeps one entry per CDR3 protein. The sample holds fewer than 900,000 distinct CDR3 sequences, approximately 43% seen once. The chain recombines TRBV7-3 with TRBJ2-4; D perhaps matches TRBD2 (6 bases). The end of the DNA aligns better with TRBJ2-7, so the J call may be wrong. The receptor's source is an older woman in good health. What was sequenced was blood. CDR3 sequence reads: CASSLNSAGEGEQYF. CDR3 nucleotide sequence: TGTGCCAGCAGCTTAAATTCAGCGGGCGAAGGCGAGCAGTACTTC.